This T cell receptor (beta chain) stems from a study of PD-1 blockade in classical Hodgkin lymphoma. On the study more broadly: Treatment was intravenous nivolumab, 3 mg/kg every 2 weeks, until progression.

Only in-frame clones appear in the TCRdb table, and some are missing; sequencing was by immunoSEQ multiplex PCR. This table has tens of thousands of clones, more than 65% appearing once. This clone ranks as medium-sized. The germline gives CDR1 SGDLS, CDR2 YYNGEE. The CDR3 is 16 residues long. Losses at the gene ends were 4 bases for V and 0 bases for J; bases not matched to a gene: 6. Time point: cycle 4 day 1 (C4D1), after 6 weeks of nivolumab. Patients all relapsed after autologous stem cell transplantation, and there was variation in brentuximab vedotin exposure. This TCR came from a human donor with classical Hodgkin lymphoma. The specimen was peripheral blood mononuclear cells (PBMCs), collected before the fourth cycle of nivolumab. The chain couples TRBV9 to TRBJ1-4, with 7 bases that match TRBD1. The CDR3 spells CASSSGQIATNEKLFF. The DNA of the CDR3 is TGTGCCAGCAGCTCGGGACAGATCGCAACTAATGAAAAACTGTTTTTT.